This T cell receptor beta chain was identified during a study of blood T cell repertoires in COVID-19. Study as a whole: PBMCs, B-cell-depleted T cells, or T cells were the source of the cDNA or gDNA that made up the material.

V lost 0 bases to trimming and J lost 6 bases, with 14 bases between them. This CDR3 comprises 15 residues. Germline-derived CDR1 and CDR2 are SGHRS and YFSETQ. Here immunoSEQ multiplex PCR was the method, and the copy in TCRdb shows in-frame clones only, minus some. The sample gives about 320,000 clones, about 87% of which show up once; 5% is in the top ten. Sequenced: PBMCs or T cells enriched from blood (not recorded which). This rearrangement joins TRBV5-1 to TRBJ2-3, with D possibly being TRBD2 (6 bases). This sequence was found in a man aged 25 to 40 who had recovered from COVID-19. This CDR3 is CASSLELGAGDTQYF. Written as DNA, the CDR3 is TGCGCCAGCAGCTTGGAACTAGGGGCGGGGGATACGCAGTATTTT.